This TCR beta chain was captured in a study of cytomegalovirus exposure and HLA in healthy donors. Overall study: Prior work identified 95 million to 120 million unique TCR beta sequences in 190 million or so T cells.

The germline V gene encodes CDR1 SGDLS and CDR2 YYNGEE. This CDR3 is 14 amino acids long. J was trimmed by 8 bases and V by 4 bases; bases with no gene match: 7. Of note for this clone: The antigen is not known.

Each of the donors was a healthy bone marrow donor. Study-wide results and caveats: Highest at DRB1 and lowest at HLA-C, TCR association rates differed among HLA loci in a later analysis. Rare TCR sequences dominated, though some public TCRs recurred in many donors.

PCR amplification relied on 60 Vbeta primers (plus 13 Jbeta primers). Here immunoSEQ multiplex PCR was the method, and the copy in TCRdb shows in-frame clones only, minus some. The sample contains approximately 120,000 clones, 85% to 90% of which appear only once. Sequences were obtained from PBMCs. The chain recombines TRBV9 with TRBJ1-4; 8 bases line up with TRBD1. The receptor was isolated from a woman aged 25 to 39 in good health and CMV-seropositive. This CDR3 reads CASSPQGAREKLFF. CDR3 nucleotides: TGTGCCAGCAGCCCCCAGGGGGCAAGGGAAAAACTGTTTTTT.